These 27 T cell receptor beta chains were all obtained from the same sample, sequenced in a study of persistence of HIV-infected CD4 T cells. These receptors have no identified antigens. The immunoSEQ assay was version 4, run in survey mode. Clones were sequenced by immunoSEQ multiplex PCR, and TCRdb holds only the in-frame ones, with some missing. The sample shows roughly 35,000 clones, 75% to 85% of them seen only once. Overlapping HIV-1 Gag 15-mer peptides at around 0.91 ug per peptide per mL were used. Memory cells lacking CD40L and CD69 with high CD45RO were sorted. This specimen consisted of cultured CD4+ T cells from PBMCs, obtained from a patient who received antiretroviral therapy. The receptor set was obtained from an adult with HIV. The donor label of this sample is uncertain.

The J gene is TRBJ1-1, the V gene TRBV4-1, with unresolved D. Trimming removed 4 bases from V and 5 bases from J, with 14 bases in between. Germline lookup yields CDR1 MGHRA and CDR2 YSYEKL. The CDR3 loop spans 14 amino acids. The CDR3 spells CASSPGVGETEAFF. Here the CDR3 DNA reads TGCGCCAGCAGCCCCGGGGTTGGGGAAACTGAAGCTTTCTTT.

This chain joins TRBV9 and TRBJ2-7, with 11 positions matching TRBD2. Germline CDR1 reads SGDLS; CDR2 reads YYNGEE. Trimming removed 4 bases from V and 5 bases from J; junction bases left unmatched: 5. The CDR3 has 14 residues. CDR3 nucleotides: TGTGCCAGCAGCTCGCAGACTAGCGGGGACGAGCAGTACTTC. Amino acid sequence: CASSSQTSGDEQYF. The complete variable domain, with remaining parts taken from reference TRBV9 and TRBJ2-7, reads DSGVTQTPKHLITATGQRVTLRCSPRSGDLSVYWYQQSLDQGLQFLIQYYNGEERAKGNILERFSAQQFPDLHSELNLSSLELGDSALYFCASSSQTSGDEQYFGPGTRLTVT.

This chain uses TRBV11-3 with TRBJ1-1, with D hard to call. Trimming cost V 4 bases and J 4 bases, with 10 bases left between them. The V gene's germline CDR1 is SGHNT and CDR2 YENEEA. The CDR3 length is 13 residues. Written as DNA, the CDR3 is TGTGCCAGCAGCTCCGAGGCCGCCACTGAAGCTTTCTTT. Translating it yields CASSSEAATEAFF.

The rearrangement links TRBV20-1 to TRBJ1-1; the D is unclear. CDR1 DFQATT and CDR2 SNEGSKA come from the germline V gene (reference sequence). V was shortened by 5 bases and J by 4 bases, with 8 bases between the two germline ends. This CDR3 spans 11 amino acids. The DNA for the CDR3 is TGCAGTGCTTATAGGCGCACTGAAGCTTTCTTT. Encoded protein: CSAYRRTEAFF.

The chain recombines TRBV6-6 with TRBJ1-6; 7 bases are a match to TRBD1. This CDR3 contains 14 residues. Looked up from germline, CDR1 is MNHNY and CDR2 is SVGAGI (reference sequence). V shed 2 bases and J 12 bases; nucleotides not matched to a gene: 7. The CDR3 region is CASSYQQGREPLHF. CDR3 DNA sequence: TGTGCCAGCAGTTACCAACAGGGGAGGGAACCCCTCCACTTT.

The chain has TRBV15 and TRBJ2-1; 7 nucleotides agree with TRBD1. V was pared by 1 base and J by 4 bases, with 7 bases of the junction left unmatched. The CDR3 covers 16 residues. Germline V gene sequence: CDR1 LNHNV, CDR2 YYDKDF (reference sequence). CDR3 in amino acids: CATSRGDSLTYNEQFF. CDR3 in DNA: TGTGCCACCAGCAGAGGGGACAGCCTGACGTACAATGAGCAGTTCTTC.

This rearrangement joins TRBV19 to TRBJ1-3; TRBD1 might be the D (5 bases). CDR3 length equals 19 residues. Germline-derived CDR1 and CDR2 are LNHDA and SQIVND (reference sequence). V was cut by 3 bases and J by 0 bases, with 21 bases left in between. The CDR3 region is CASSMVRREESTSGNTIYF. The CDR3 DNA reads TGTGCCAGTAGTATGGTCCGCAGGGAGGAGTCAACCTCTGGAAACACCATATATTTT. The complete variable domain, with remaining parts taken from reference TRBV19 and TRBJ1-3, reads DGGITQSPKYLFRKEGQNVTLSCEQNLNHDAMYWYRQDPGQGLRLIYYSQIVNDFQKGDIAEGYSVSREKKESFPLTVTSAQKNPTAFYLCASSMVRREESTSGNTIYFGEGSWLTVV.

This chain joins TRBV5-1 and TRBJ2-4; D uncertain. CDR1 and CDR2 from the germline V gene are SGHRS and YFSETQ. CDR3 size: 15 residues. V was clipped by 0 bases and J by 7 bases, with 14 bases between them. DNA for the CDR3: TGCGCCAGCAGCTTGGCCCTAGGGCGGACGAACATTCAGTACTTC. Translation: CASSLALGRTNIQYF.

The rearrangement joins TRBV6-5 to TRBJ2-7; D is perhaps TRBD2 (6 bases). Germline lookup yields CDR1 MNHEY and CDR2 SVGAGI. The CDR3 spans 14 residues. Trimming stripped 6 bases from V and 3 bases from J, with 15 bases between. CDR3 sequence: CASSTSTLRYEQYF. The CDR3 DNA follows: TGTGCCAGCAGCACTAGCACTTTGCGCTACGAGCAGTACTTC.

V and J are TRBV5-1 and TRBJ1-5; D not resolved. The length of the CDR3 is 14 residues. V gave up 4 bases and J gave up 4 bases, with 12 bases separating them. Germline-derived CDR1 and CDR2 are SGHRS and YFSETQ. CDR3 protein: CASSQDGLNQPQHF. For the CDR3, the DNA is TGCGCCAGCAGCCAGGACGGACTGAATCAGCCCCAGCATTTT.

The rearrangement uses TRBV29-1 and TRBJ1-4; the match to TRBD1 covers 7 bases. Germline V gene lookup returns CDR1 SQVTM and CDR2 ANQGSEA. The CDR3 is made up of 15 amino acids. V lost 4 bases, J lost 5 bases, and 10 bases stayed unmatched. CDR3 sequence reads: CSVGTLGTVNEKLFF. CDR3 in DNA: TGCAGCGTTGGGACCCTCGGGACAGTCAATGAAAAACTGTTTTTT.

V is TRBV6-5 and J is TRBJ1-4; D gene ambiguous. The germline V gene has CDR1 MNHEY and CDR2 SVGAGI. The V gene lost 5 bases and the J gene lost 5 bases, with 9 bases spanning the gap. This CDR3 has 13 amino acids. The CDR3 DNA is TGTGCCAGCAGTAGACAAGAAAATGAAAAACTGTTTTTT. It yields the protein CASSRQENEKLFF.

This sequence joins TRBV10-3 and TRBJ1-1; 12 nucleotides match TRBD1. There are 14 residues in the CDR3. Losses at the gene ends were 6 bases for V and 5 bases for J; bases not matched to a gene: 4. Germline V CDR1 and CDR2: ENHRY, SYGVKD. This CDR3 reads CAISWDRGLTEAFF. CDR3 DNA: TGTGCCATCAGCTGGGACAGGGGGCTGACTGAAGCTTTCTTT.

This sequence joins TRBV29-1 and TRBJ1-2; 7 nucleotides match TRBD1. This CDR3 is 14 amino acids long. The germline gives CDR1 SQVTM, CDR2 ANQGSEA. V was pared by 6 bases and J by 4 bases, with 11 bases of the junction left unmatched. DNA of the CDR3: TGCAGCGTGACCCCGGGACAGCCTTCCTATGGCTACACCTTC. Translating it yields CSVTPGQPSYGYTF.

This chain links TRBV5-6 with TRBJ1-1; TRBD1 matches at 7 bases. The J segment lost 3 bases and the V segment lost 4 bases, leaving 12 bases of the junction unmatched. Germline V lookup: CDR1 SGHDT, CDR2 YYEEEE. The CDR3 has 16 amino acids. The CDR3 reads CASSRYSNRGHTEAFF. CDR3 nucleotides: TGTGCCAGCAGCCGATATTCTAACAGGGGACACACTGAAGCTTTCTTT.

The V gene is TRBV4-2, the J gene TRBJ1-2, with D possibly being TRBD1 (5 bases). Germline CDR1 is LGHNA and CDR2 is YNFKEQ. The CDR3 runs to 15 residues. V lost 0 bases and J 3 bases, leaving 11 bases between the germline ends. CDR3 sequence reads: CASSQEGSRDYGYTF. CDR3 DNA: TGTGCCAGCAGCCAAGAAGGTAGCAGGGACTATGGCTACACCTTC.

The rearrangement uses TRBV27 and TRBJ2-5, with 13 bases lining up with TRBD2. The germline CDR1 and CDR2 sequences are MNHEY and SMNVEV (reference sequence). J gave up 7 bases and V 0 bases, and 5 bases lay outside the gene matches. There are 16 residues in the CDR3. The CDR3 here is CASSLSSLAGGGTQYF. The CDR3 DNA sequence: TGTGCCAGCAGTTTATCTTCACTAGCGGGAGGGGGGACCCAGTACTTC.

The chain links TRBV7-3 to TRBJ2-1; 11 nucleotides agree with TRBD2. Germline CDR1 reads SGHTA; CDR2 reads FQGTGA. V was pared by 5 bases and J by 1 base, with 10 bases of the junction left unmatched. CDR3 size: 18 residues. CDR3 DNA sequence: TGTGCCAGCAGCAAGACTAGCGGGGTGCCGGGGTCCTACAATGAGCAGTTCTTC. Encoded protein: CASSKTSGVPGSYNEQFF.

This clone was recorded once. The V call is TRBV20-1, the J call TRBJ2-1, with 12 bases aligning to TRBD2. The CDR3 runs to 15 residues. Germline CDR1 and CDR2: DFQATT and SNEGSKA (reference sequence). J gave up 3 bases and V 3 bases, and 3 bases lay outside the gene matches. Here the CDR3 reads CSASQTSGGYNEQFF. DNA for the CDR3: TGCAGTGCTAGTCAGACTAGCGGGGGCTACAATGAGCAGTTCTTC.

This chain uses TRBV9 with TRBJ2-2; 8 bases agree with TRBD2. The CDR3 runs to 17 residues. CDR1 is SGDLS, CDR2 YYNGEE, per germline. V was clipped by 1 base and J by 2 bases; unmatched bases: 7. The CDR3 DNA reads TGTGCCAGCAGCGTATCTTCCGCGGGGGGTAACACCGGGGAGCTGTTTTTT. It is translated as CASSVSSAGGNTGELFF. The variable domain in full, with the rest retrieved from reference TRBV9 and TRBJ2-2, is DSGVTQTPKHLITATGQRVTLRCSPRSGDLSVYWYQQSLDQGLQFLIQYYNGEERAKGNILERFSAQQFPDLHSELNLSSLELGDSALYFCASSVSSAGGNTGELFFGEGSRLTVL.

The chain combines TRBV5-4 with TRBJ2-7, with 7 positions matching TRBD1. The CDR3 consists of 16 residues. V lost 4 bases, J lost 2 bases, and 12 bases stayed unmatched. Looked up from germline, CDR1 is SGHNT and CDR2 is YYREEE (reference sequence). The CDR3 coding sequence is TGTGCCAGCAGCGGGGAAAGAAGGACAGGCCCCTACGAGCAGTACTTC. Residues: CASSGERRTGPYEQYF.

The chain uses TRBV14 and TRBJ2-2, with a possible D match to TRBD2 (7 bases). In germline, CDR1 is SGHDN, CDR2 FVKESK. The V end was cut by 4 bases, the J end by 4 bases, with 13 bases between. CDR3 length equals 15 residues. The CDR3 protein is CASSPGGLLTGELFF. CDR3 sequence (DNA): TGTGCCAGCAGCCCCGGGGGGCTCCTCACCGGGGAGCTGTTTTTT.

V gene TRBV4-1 combines with J gene TRBJ1-1, with D maybe TRBD1 (5 bases). V was trimmed by 8 bases and J by 4 bases, leaving 20 bases between them. The CDR3 consists of 15 residues. The V gene's germline CDR1 is MGHRA and CDR2 YSYEKL. CDR3 bases: TGCGCCAGCTCCCCTAGGGGCAGGGTGATCACTGAAGCTTTCTTT. It yields the protein CASSPRGRVITEAFF.

The rearrangement links TRBV7-9 to TRBJ1-5; D is uncertain. V gave up 1 base and J gave up 0 bases, with 4 bases separating them. The CDR3 length is 14 residues. Per germline, CDR1 SEHNR and CDR2 FQNEAQ (reference sequence). The CDR3, as DNA: TGTGCCAGCAGCTTAGATTTTAGCAATCAGCCCCAGCATTTT. It translates to CASSLDFSNQPQHF.

Concerning this clone itself: Other DNA sequences in this specimen translate into the identical CDR3. The chain has TRBV5-1 and TRBJ1-2; the match to TRBD1 covers 11 bases. The germline gives CDR1 SGHRS, CDR2 YFSETQ. The CDR3 runs 14 residues. J lost 8 bases, V lost 4 bases, and 7 bases had no gene match. The chain's CDR3 is CASSLAGTGGGYTF. CDR3 DNA sequence: TGCGCCAGCAGCCTGGCCGGGACAGGGGGAGGCTACACCTTC.

The V call is TRBV6-1, the J call TRBJ2-7; D is perhaps TRBD1 (7 bases). V was cut by 2 bases and J by 6 bases, with 11 bases left in between. Germline loops: CDR1 MNHNS, CDR2 SASEGT. The CDR3 extends over 13 amino acids. Here the CDR3 reads CASSEIQGGEQYF. Here the CDR3 DNA reads TGTGCCAGCAGTGAAATCCAGGGGGGCGAGCAGTACTTC.

The chain combines TRBV7-9 with TRBJ2-3; D perhaps matches TRBD1 (6 bases). Germline V CDR1 and CDR2: SEHNR, FQNEAQ (reference sequence). The germline V and J ends were trimmed by 1 base and 2 bases, with 10 bases remaining between them. This CDR3 is 15 amino acids long. The CDR3 DNA reads as TGTGCCAGCAGCTTAGGCGGACAGCCCACAGATACGCAGTATTTT. This sequence encodes CASSLGGQPTDTQYF.